Below are 29 T cell receptor beta chains sequenced from a single sample in a study of blood T cell repertoires in COVID-19. Libraries were prepared by immunoSEQ multiplex PCR; TCRdb keeps only in-frame clonotypes and omits some of them. Of some 120,000 clones in the sample, approximately 86% were seen once. Sequenced: peripheral blood. These receptor sequences come from a man aged 40-49 years with acute or convalescent COVID-19.

V and J are TRBV4-1 and TRBJ2-1, with 8 bases identical to TRBD2. Trimming took 3 bases from V and 4 from J; bases not matched to a gene: 11. Germline CDR1 and CDR2: MGHRA and YSYEKL. The CDR3 covers 17 residues. CDR3: CASSHPLGTSWYNEQFF. The DNA of the CDR3 is TGCGCCAGCAGCCACCCCCTGGGGACTAGTTGGTACAATGAGCAGTTCTTC.

CDR3 sequence reads: CASSYGSGTYNEQFF. Here the CDR3 DNA reads TGTGCCAGCAGTTACGGTAGCGGGACATACAATGAGCAGTTCTTC. The chain links TRBV6-2 or TRBV6-3 to TRBJ2-1; 8 bases are a match to TRBD2. This CDR3 region has 15 residues. The junction had 4 bases not matched to a gene; V was cut back by 2 bases and J by 4 bases. Germline V lookup: CDR1 MNHEY, CDR2 SVGEGT.

The V call is TRBV7-2, the J call TRBJ1-5; TRBD1 matches 8 bases. Trimming at V came to 0 bases and at J to 6 bases, leaving 4 bases not matched to a gene. The CDR3 is 15 residues long. In germline, CDR1 is SGHTA, CDR2 FQGNSA. The DNA of the CDR3 is TGTGCCAGCAGCTTAGCGCCAGGGGGCGGTCAGCCCCAGCATTTT. Translated: CASSLAPGGGQPQHF.

The chain carries TRBV29-1 and TRBJ2-1; D could derive from TRBD1 or TRBD2 (6 bases each). The CDR3 spans 13 residues. CDR1 SQVTM and CDR2 ANQGSEA come from the germline V gene. Trimming pared 7 bases from V and 2 bases from J, leaving 12 bases between. The chain's CDR3 is CSGGAGTYNEQFF. CDR3 DNA: TGCAGCGGGGGGGCAGGGACCTACAATGAGCAGTTCTTC.

The CDR3 bases are TGTGCCTGGAGCAGGGGACGACGCGGCACAGATACGCAGTATTTT. Translation gives CAWSRGRRGTDTQYF. This chain joins TRBV30 and TRBJ2-3; D perhaps matches TRBD1 (6 bases). The germline V gene has CDR1 GTSNPN and CDR2 SVGIG (reference sequence). The CDR3 runs 15 residues. The V gene lost 3 bases and the J gene lost 1 base, with 14 bases spanning the gap.

The chain is built from TRBV7-2 and TRBJ1-5; the D is unclear. Trimming took 4 bases from V and 3 from J, leaving 10 bases between them. CDR3 length equals 14 residues. The germline CDR1 and CDR2 sequences are SGHTA and FQGNSA. CDR3 loop: CASSSGGYNQPQHF. The CDR3 nucleotides are TGTGCCAGCAGCTCCGGTGGTTACAATCAGCCCCAGCATTTT.

The chain is built from TRBV18 and TRBJ1-1; possible D gene TRBD1, 6 bases. Germline CDR1 and CDR2: KGHSH and LQKENI. Trimming stripped 3 bases from V and 5 bases from J, with 19 bases between. The CDR3 consists of 16 residues. The CDR3 region is CASSPGSSGVGTEAFF. In DNA, the CDR3 is TGTGCCAGCTCACCGGGCTCCTCAGGGGTGGGAACTGAAGCTTTCTTT. Full variable domain (missing parts from reference TRBV18 and TRBJ1-1): NAGVMQNPRHLVRRRGQEARLRCSPMKGHSHVYWYRQLPEEGLKFMVYLQKENIIDESGMPKERFSAEFPKEGPSILRIQQVVRGDSAAYFCASSPGSSGVGTEAFFGQGTRLTVV.

The chain's CDR3 is CAIMDSLTDTQYF. For the CDR3, the DNA is TGTGCCATCATGGACAGCCTAACAGATACGCAGTATTTT. This chain connects TRBV10-3 to TRBJ2-3; possibly TRBD1 for D (6 bases). This CDR3 has 13 residues. Trimming removed 7 bases from V and 3 bases from J, with 11 bases in between. Per germline, CDR1 ENHRY and CDR2 SYGVKD.

This clone turned up a few times. The chain has TRBV25-1 and TRBJ1-2, with D unclear. V shed 2 bases and J shed 3 bases, with 13 bases lying between them. CDR3 length: 15 amino acids. The V gene's germline CDR1 is MGHDK and CDR2 SYGVNS. The CDR3 DNA reads TGTGCCAGCAGTGAAGGAGGTGTAAGGGACTATGGCTACACCTTC. Amino acids: CASSEGGVRDYGYTF.

In its sample, this clone was seen a few times. The V and J genes are TRBV18 and TRBJ2-5; D is possibly TRBD1 (6 bases). The length of the CDR3 is 15 residues. V lost 0 bases and J lost 3, with 11 bases in between. The germline CDR1 and CDR2 sequences are KGHSH and LQKENI. The CDR3 loop is CASSPPWAGEETQYF. The CDR3 DNA reads as TGTGCCAGCTCACCACCGTGGGCAGGGGAAGAGACCCAGTACTTC.

This chain links TRBV2 with TRBJ2-5, with 9 bases identical to TRBD1. V lost 1 base to trimming and J lost 2 bases; unmatched junction nucleotides: 2. Germline V gene lookup returns CDR1 SNHLY and CDR2 FYNNEI. This CDR3 has 15 amino acids. The CDR3 reads CASSEGGTGQETQYF. DNA of the CDR3: TGTGCCAGCAGTGAAGGGGGGACAGGGCAAGAGACCCAGTACTTC.

This sequence joins TRBV6-5 and TRBJ1-1; 7 bases are a match to TRBD1. In germline, CDR1 is MNHEY, CDR2 SVGAGI. The CDR3 extends over 13 amino acids. V shed 0 bases and J 13 bases; nucleotides not matched to a gene: 8. This CDR3 is CASSYSEDRSLFF. The CDR3 DNA sequence: TGTGCCAGCAGTTACTCGGAGGACAGGTCCCTTTTCTTT.

This clone turned up a few times. The V gene is TRBV5-1, the J gene TRBJ1-1; 8 bases line up with TRBD1. With 3 bases clipped from V and 3 bases from J, the junction kept 7 bases outside the gene matches. This CDR3 spans 15 amino acids. The germline V gene has CDR1 SGHRS and CDR2 YFSETQ. Written as DNA, the CDR3 is TGCGCCAGCAGCTCCTTGACAGGGGTGGACACTGAAGCTTTCTTT. Encoded protein: CASSSLTGVDTEAFF.

The rearrangement links TRBV30 to TRBJ1-3; D perhaps matches TRBD1 (6 bases). V dropped 6 bases and J dropped 2 bases, with 14 bases sitting between them. There are 14 residues in the CDR3. Germline CDR1 GTSNPN, CDR2 SVGIG (reference sequence). The CDR3 sequence is CACGGGRPGNTIYF. In DNA, the CDR3 is TGTGCCTGTGGGGGGGGGCGACCTGGAAACACCATATATTTT.

This chain connects TRBV9 to TRBJ2-3, with a tentative D call TRBD2 (6 bases). The CDR3 loop spans 16 amino acids. V shed 4 bases and J shed 3 bases, with 18 bases lying between them. CDR1 SGDLS and CDR2 YYNGEE come from the germline V gene. In DNA, the CDR3 is TGTGCCAGCAGCTTCGAACCGGGGGTGGTGACAGATACGCAGTATTTT. Translating it yields CASSFEPGVVTDTQYF.

The chain links TRBV3-1 (or the pseudogene TRBV3-2) to TRBJ2-7, with TRBD2 identical over 14 bases. This CDR3 contains 16 residues. With V trimmed by 1 base and J by 2 bases, 1 base remained unmatched. Germline lookup yields CDR1 LGHDT and CDR2 YNNKEL (reference sequence). CDR3 protein: CASSQGTSGGTYEQYF. CDR3 nucleotides: TGTGCCAGCAGCCAAGGGACTAGCGGGGGGACCTACGAGCAGTACTTC.

The chain carries TRBV4-3 and TRBJ1-5, with no clear D. The CDR3 sequence is 14 residues long. V gave up 0 bases and J gave up 4 bases, with 7 bases separating them. Germline values: CDR1 LGHNA, CDR2 YSLEER. CDR3 DNA sequence: TGCGCCAGCAGCCAAGATCTCCGGAATCAGCCCCAGCATTTT. Translation gives CASSQDLRNQPQHF.

DNA for the CDR3: TGTGCCAGCAGCTTGAAGCGGGCAGGGCGTCAGCCCCAGCATTTT. Translating it yields CASSLKRAGRQPQHF. The chain has TRBV5-6 and TRBJ1-5; weak D call: TRBD1 (5 bases). V was trimmed by 1 base and J by 6 bases, leaving 14 bases between them. Germline V gene lookup returns CDR1 SGHDT and CDR2 YYEEEE. CDR3 length equals 15 residues.

This chain joins TRBV5-1 and TRBJ2-2; D call uncertain. Germline lookup yields CDR1 SGHRS and CDR2 YFSETQ. Trimming took off 4 bases at V and 7 bases at J, with 14 bases between the two ends. The CDR3 totals 14 residues. CDR3 sequence reads: CASSPNQVGGELFF. The DNA for the CDR3 is TGCGCCAGCAGCCCAAACCAGGTCGGCGGGGAGCTGTTTTTT. The full variable domain, with the rest looked up from reference TRBV5-1 and TRBJ2-2, is KAGVTQTPRYLIKTRGQQVTLSCSPISGHRSVSWYQQTPGQGLQFLFEYFSETQRNKGNFPGRFSGRQFSNSRSEMNVSTLELGDSALYLCASSPNQVGGELFFGEGSRLTVL.

The chain recombines TRBV4-1 with TRBJ1-2; a weak D match, TRBD1 (6 bases). The V gene lost 4 bases and the J gene lost 4 bases, with 19 bases spanning the gap. The germline CDR1 and CDR2 sequences are MGHRA and YSYEKL. This CDR3 has 16 residues. This chain's CDR3 is CASSRPDQGRAYGYTF. As DNA, the CDR3 is TGCGCCAGCAGCCGCCCGGACCAGGGGCGAGCCTATGGCTACACCTTC.

The V gene is TRBV7-2, the J gene TRBJ2-2; a possible D gene is TRBD1 (5 bases). The germline V gene encodes CDR1 SGHTA and CDR2 FQGNSA. V was trimmed by 2 bases and J by 5 bases, leaving 15 bases between them. The CDR3 contains 16 residues. The CDR3 sequence is CASSLSSRVGTGELFF. The CDR3 bases are TGTGCCAGCAGCTTAAGTTCCAGGGTAGGGACCGGGGAGCTGTTTTTT.

The genes are TRBV27 and TRBJ1-2, with TRBD1 matching 11 bases. The CDR3 totals 15 residues. Trimming removed 5 bases from V and 4 bases from J; junction bases left unmatched: 6. The germline gives CDR1 MNHEY, CDR2 SMNVEV (reference sequence). The CDR3 protein is CASSLGQGAPYGYTF. CDR3 in DNA: TGTGCCAGCAGTCTAGGACAGGGGGCCCCCTATGGCTACACCTTC.

Turning to this clone: One junction end does not reproduce the germline sequence, and a read error may be involved. The chain joins TRBV4-1 to TRBJ2-7; D gene ambiguous. Germline V gene lookup returns CDR1 MGHRA and CDR2 YSYEKL. The CDR3 consists of 15 residues. CDR3 loop: CASSKERASYYEQYF. DNA of the CDR3: TGCGCCAGCAGCAAAGAACGAGCTAGTTACTACGAGCAGTACTTC.

CDR3 residues: CATSRRPGGDQPQHF. As DNA, the CDR3 is TGTGCCACCAGCAGACGCCCGGGGGGGGATCAGCCCCAGCATTTT. The chain combines TRBV15 with TRBJ1-5; the D gene is possibly TRBD1 (5 bases). Germline V gene sequence: CDR1 LNHNV, CDR2 YYDKDF (reference sequence). This CDR3 contains 15 residues. V lost 2 bases, J lost 5 bases, and 13 bases lay in between. The complete variable domain, with remaining parts taken from reference TRBV15 and TRBJ1-5, reads DAMVIQNPRYQVTQFGKPVTLSCSQTLNHNVMYWYQQKSSQAPKLLFHYYDKDFNNEADTPDNFQSRRPNTSFCFLDIRSPGLGDTAMYLCATSRRPGGDQPQHFGDGTRLSIL.

The chain combines TRBV30 with TRBJ2-7; the match to TRBD2 covers 15 bases. V lost 0 bases, J lost 7 bases, and 13 bases stayed unmatched. Germline V gene data show CDR1 as GTSNPN and CDR2 as SVGIG (reference sequence). The CDR3 sequence is 18 residues long. CDR3 sequence reads: CAWSVLRTSGGALKEQYF. The DNA of the CDR3 is TGTGCCTGGAGTGTATTGAGGACTAGCGGGGGGGCTCTGAAAGAGCAGTACTTC.

CDR3 nucleotides: TGTGCCAGCAGCAATACAGGGGCCCATGAGCAGTTCTTC. As protein: CASSNTGAHEQFF. The chain links TRBV12-3 or TRBV12-4 to TRBJ2-1, with 7 positions matching TRBD1. Germline trimming cut 6 bases from V and 8 bases from J; bases unmatched to any gene: 7. The CDR3 length is 13 residues.

This rearrangement joins TRBV19 to TRBJ1-5; D perhaps matches TRBD1 (5 bases). The ends were cut back, 7 bases at V and 4 bases at J, with 14 bases in the middle. From germline, CDR1 is LNHDA and CDR2 SQIVND (reference sequence). This CDR3 region has 14 residues. CDR3 region: CASTETGGNQPQHF. CDR3 sequence (DNA): TGTGCCAGTACCGAAACGGGGGGGAATCAGCCCCAGCATTTT.

The V and J genes are TRBV3-1 (or the pseudogene TRBV3-2) and TRBJ2-7, with 7 bases lining up with TRBD1. Germline CDR1 LGHDT, CDR2 YNNKEL (reference sequence). The CDR3 runs 14 residues. V shed 0 bases, J shed 5 bases, and the junction held 4 bases outside the gene matches. The CDR3 nucleotides read TGTGCCAGCAGCCAAGATAGTGGACAGGACGAGCAGTACTTC. Amino acid sequence: CASSQDSGQDEQYF.

The chain uses TRBV10-3 and TRBJ2-1, with TRBD2 as a possible D gene (7 bases). The CDR3 totals 15 residues. The V end was cut by 10 bases, the J end by 2 bases, with 18 bases between. Germline CDR1 is ENHRY and CDR2 is SYGVKD. CDR3 in DNA: TGTGCCACCTTTGGGGGGAGGGGGACCTACAATGAGCAGTTCTTC. Translated, it gives CATFGGRGTYNEQFF.